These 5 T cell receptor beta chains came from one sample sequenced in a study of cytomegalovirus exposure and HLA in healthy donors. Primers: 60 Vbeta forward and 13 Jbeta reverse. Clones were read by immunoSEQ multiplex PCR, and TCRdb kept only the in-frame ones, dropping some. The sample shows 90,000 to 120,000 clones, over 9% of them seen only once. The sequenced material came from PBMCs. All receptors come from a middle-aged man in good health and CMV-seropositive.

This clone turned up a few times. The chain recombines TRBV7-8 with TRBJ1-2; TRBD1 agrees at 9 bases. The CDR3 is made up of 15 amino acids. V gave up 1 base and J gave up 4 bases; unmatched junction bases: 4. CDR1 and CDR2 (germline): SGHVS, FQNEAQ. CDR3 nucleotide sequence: TGTGCCAGCAGCTTAGTGCGGACAGGGGTCTATGGCTACACCTTC. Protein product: CASSLVRTGVYGYTF.

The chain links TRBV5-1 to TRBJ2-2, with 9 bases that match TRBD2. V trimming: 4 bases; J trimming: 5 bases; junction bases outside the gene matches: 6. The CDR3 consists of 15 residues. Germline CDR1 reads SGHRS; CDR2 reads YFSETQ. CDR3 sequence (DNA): TGCGCCAGCAGCCAGACTAGCGGCACTACCGGGGAGCTGTTTTTT. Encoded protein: CASSQTSGTTGELFF.

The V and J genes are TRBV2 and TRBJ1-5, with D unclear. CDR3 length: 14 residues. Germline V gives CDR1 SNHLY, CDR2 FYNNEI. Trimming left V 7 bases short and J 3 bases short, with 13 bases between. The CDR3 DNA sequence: TGTGCCAGCACCAGCGCCCTGAACAATCAGCCCCAGCATTTT. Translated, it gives CASTSALNNQPQHF.

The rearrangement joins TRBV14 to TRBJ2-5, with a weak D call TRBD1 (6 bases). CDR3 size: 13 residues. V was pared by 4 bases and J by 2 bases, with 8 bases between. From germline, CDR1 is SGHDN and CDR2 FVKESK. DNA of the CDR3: TGTGCCAGCAGCCGGGGGCCTCAAGAGACCCAGTACTTC. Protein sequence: CASSRGPQETQYF. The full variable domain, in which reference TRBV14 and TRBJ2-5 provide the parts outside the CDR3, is EAGVTQFPSHSVIEKGQTVTLRCDPISGHDNLYWYRRVMGKEIKFLLHFVKESKQDESGMPNNRFLAERTGGTYSTLKVQPAELEDSGVYFCASSRGPQETQYFGPGTRLLVL.

As DNA, the CDR3 is TGTGCCAGCAGTTTCCCCCCCACGTGGGCCCAAGAGACCCAGTACTTC. Translated, it gives CASSFPPTWAQETQYF. V usage is TRBV28 and J usage is TRBJ2-5, with no clear D. V lost 3 bases and J 1 base, leaving 15 bases between the germline ends. From germline, CDR1 is MDHEN and CDR2 SYDVKM. This CDR3 has 16 amino acids. The full variable domain, rest sourced from reference TRBV28 and TRBJ2-5, is DVKVTQSSRYLVKRTGEKVFLECVQDMDHENMFWYRQDPGLGLRLIYFSYDVKMKEKGDIPEGYSVSREKKERFSLILESASTNQTSMYLCASSFPPTWAQETQYFGPGTRLLVL.